One and the same sample provided the 19 T cell receptor beta chains below, sequenced in a study of identifying expanded T cells in peripheral blood. Here immunoSEQ multiplex PCR was the method, and the copy in TCRdb shows in-frame clones only, minus some. The sample holds about 110,000 clones, approximately 90% seen once. Sequencing used blood. Receptors originate from a person between 18 and 75 years old in good health.

The chain has TRBV7-2 and TRBJ1-5; TRBD1 might be the D (5 bases). V was clipped by 5 bases and J by 4 bases, with 9 bases between them. The CDR3 spans 13 residues. Germline CDR1 reads SGHTA; CDR2 reads FQGNSA. CDR3 sequence reads: CASSIPGNQPQHF. The CDR3 DNA follows: TGTGCCAGCAGCATCCCAGGGAATCAGCCCCAGCATTTT.

The chain carries TRBV18 and TRBJ2-5; D possibly corresponds to TRBD1 (5 bases). Per germline, CDR1 KGHSH and CDR2 LQKENI. V lost 4 bases to trimming and J lost 4 bases, with 10 bases between them. This CDR3 has 13 amino acids. CDR3 loop: CASSRGMAETQYF. CDR3 coding DNA: TGTGCCAGCTCACGGGGCATGGCAGAGACCCAGTACTTC.

The chain combines TRBV2 with TRBJ1-5; 8 bases match TRBD1. From germline, CDR1 is SNHLY and CDR2 FYNNEI. The J segment lost 0 bases and the V segment lost 6 bases, leaving 4 bases of the junction unmatched. The CDR3 runs to 15 residues. CDR3 sequence (DNA): TGTGCCAGCAGAGCCCAGGGGGCTAGCAATCAGCCCCAGCATTTT. This translates into CASRAQGASNQPQHF.

The chain is built from TRBV5-1 and TRBJ2-1, with 9 bases matching TRBD2. The CDR3 spans 15 residues. Germline lookup yields CDR1 SGHRS and CDR2 YFSETQ. Unmatched junction bases numbered 8, after V lost 0 bases and J lost 10 bases. The CDR3 protein is CASSLGASGDQEQFF. The CDR3 bases are TGCGCCAGCAGCTTGGGGGCTAGCGGGGATCAGGAGCAGTTCTTC.

This clone was observed a few times. The rearrangement joins TRBV18 to TRBJ2-7; TRBD1 aligns across 7 bases. The CDR3 length is 15 residues. The ends lost 6 bases at V and 0 bases at J; junction bases unmatched: 8. The germline gives CDR1 KGHSH, CDR2 LQKENI. CDR3: CASSDRDRSSYEQYF. CDR3 DNA: TGTGCCAGCTCCGACCGGGACAGAAGCTCCTACGAGCAGTACTTC.

The chain combines TRBV5-5 with TRBJ1-5, with 8 bases fitting TRBD1. CDR1 SGHKS and CDR2 YYEKEE come from the germline V gene (reference sequence). The V and J ends lost 5 bases and 6 bases, in that order; junction bases with no gene match: 7. CDR3 length: 14 residues. The DNA for the CDR3 is TGTGCCAGCAGTACTACAGGGGGAGGTCAGCCCCAGCATTTT. Translated, it gives CASSTTGGGQPQHF.

V and J are TRBV5-1 and TRBJ2-3; 8 bases are a match to TRBD2. Per the germline V gene, CDR1 is SGHRS and CDR2 is YFSETQ. CDR3 length: 17 amino acids. Trimming removed 4 bases from V and 10 bases from J; junction bases left unmatched: 20. CDR3 bases: TGCGCCAGCAGCGTTCCCCAGATGGTAGCGGGGCCCACCCCGCAGTATTTT. Amino acid sequence: CASSVPQMVAGPTPQYF.

The chain has TRBV7-2 and TRBJ2-7, with 13 bases that match TRBD2. Trimming at V came to 6 bases and at J to 1 base, leaving 12 bases not matched to a gene. Germline V gene data show CDR1 as SGHTA and CDR2 as FQGNSA. CDR3 length: 18 residues. CDR3 loop: CASSPGLAGAGGSYEQYF. Here the CDR3 DNA reads TGTGCCAGCAGTCCCGGACTAGCGGGGGCCGGGGGGTCCTACGAGCAGTACTTC.

The chain links TRBV19 to TRBJ1-6; no firm D call. Germline CDR1 LNHDA, CDR2 SQIVND (reference sequence). The V end lost 1 base, the J end lost 0 bases, and 13 bases lay between the germline ends. The CDR3 is 18 amino acids. The CDR3 region is CASSIGVGRSSYNSPLHF. DNA for the CDR3: TGTGCCAGTAGTATAGGAGTCGGTCGGAGCTCCTATAATTCACCCCTCCACTTT.

The J gene is TRBJ2-5, the V gene TRBV27, with 8 bases lining up with TRBD1. The germline V gene has CDR1 MNHEY and CDR2 SMNVEV (reference sequence). This CDR3 has 15 residues. The trim removed 2 bases at V and 5 bases at J, leaving 7 bases unmatched. The CDR3 sequence is CASSLKGQGIETQYF. CDR3 DNA sequence: TGTGCCAGCAGTTTAAAAGGACAGGGAATTGAGACCCAGTACTTC.

V is TRBV7-2 and J is TRBJ1-1; D is unresolved. The CDR3 is 15 amino acids. The V end was cut by 5 bases, the J end by 1 base, with 14 bases between. Germline values: CDR1 SGHTA, CDR2 FQGNSA. The CDR3 sequence is CASSQHRVGNTEAFF. The DNA of the CDR3 is TGTGCCAGCAGCCAACATAGGGTGGGGAACACTGAAGCTTTCTTT.

The J gene is TRBJ2-2, the V gene TRBV10-3; D perhaps matches TRBD2 (6 bases). The CDR3 contains 15 residues. Germline CDR1 ENHRY, CDR2 SYGVKD. Between the trimmed V and J ends, which lost 10 bases and 3 bases, there was a span of 18 bases. This CDR3 is CATLGRDSYTGELFF. The CDR3 nucleotides read TGTGCCACCCTCGGCCGGGACTCCTACACCGGGGAGCTGTTTTTT.

CDR3 in DNA: TGTGCCAGCAGTTATCGGGACCGACTAGGCTACACCTTC. This sequence encodes CASSYRDRLGYTF. The chain is built from TRBV6-6 and TRBJ1-2; D perhaps matches TRBD1 (5 bases). V lost 3 bases to trimming and J lost 8 bases, with 13 bases between them. The CDR3 runs 13 residues. CDR1 and CDR2 from the germline V gene are MNHNY and SVGAGI (reference sequence).

This chain connects TRBV9 to TRBJ2-1; 14 bases match TRBD2. Per the germline V gene, CDR1 is SGDLS and CDR2 is YYNGEE. CDR3 size: 16 residues. V gave up 3 bases and J gave up 6 bases; unmatched junction bases: 5. CDR3 nucleotide sequence: TGTGCCAGCAGCGCGACTAGCGGGGGGGCGGGCAATGAGCAGTTCTTC. Its protein is CASSATSGGAGNEQFF.

The gene calls are TRBV7-9 and TRBJ1-2; 7 nucleotides match TRBD1. V trimming: 7 bases; J trimming: 4 bases; junction bases outside the gene matches: 12. Germline loops: CDR1 SEHNR, CDR2 FQNEAQ (reference sequence). The length of the CDR3 is 15 residues. Here the CDR3 reads CASKTTGRTFYGYTF. The CDR3 DNA reads as TGTGCCAGCAAAACGACAGGGAGGACTTTCTATGGCTACACCTTC.

The chain joins TRBV19 to TRBJ1-1, with D uncertain. Trimming took 0 bases from V and 9 from J, leaving 14 bases between them. The CDR3 loop spans 14 amino acids. Germline assignment: CDR1 LNHDA and CDR2 SQIVND (reference sequence). The CDR3 bases are TGTGCCAGTAGTATAGATCGGGAGAGACCTCAAGCTTTCTTT. Its translation is CASSIDRERPQAFF.

The rearrangement uses TRBV11-1 and TRBJ2-3; D remains ambiguous. Germline V CDR1 and CDR2: SGHAT, FQDESV (reference sequence). The V end lost 1 base, the J end lost 6 bases, and 11 bases lay between the germline ends. This CDR3 has 14 residues. The CDR3 reads CASSLVNRKDTQYF. DNA of the CDR3: TGTGCCAGCAGCTTAGTTAATCGGAAGGATACGCAGTATTTT.

V is TRBV4-1 and J is TRBJ2-7; 7 bases align to TRBD2. In germline, CDR1 is MGHRA, CDR2 YSYEKL. This CDR3 region has 14 residues. V lost 4 bases, J lost 6 bases, and 9 bases stayed unmatched. DNA for the CDR3: TGCGCCAGCAGCCCGGGACTAAGAGGGGTCGAGCAGTACTTC. Translation: CASSPGLRGVEQYF.

The CDR3 spells CASSLDGAYYEQYF. The CDR3 DNA reads TGTGCCAGCAGCTTAGATGGCGCATACTACGAGCAGTACTTC. The genes are TRBV7-2 and TRBJ2-7; D gene unclear. V was clipped by 1 base and J by 3 bases, with 10 bases between them. Germline V lookup: CDR1 SGHTA, CDR2 FQGNSA. CDR3 size: 14 residues.